Reported below is one T cell receptor (beta chain). Antigen unknown. J gave up 5 bases and V 4 bases, and 6 bases lay outside the gene matches. This CDR3 is 15 amino acids long. Germline loops: CDR1 MGHRA, CDR2 YSYEKL. The data derive from a study of cytomegalovirus exposure and HLA in healthy donors. Study findings and constraints: The study found most TCR sequences rare, yet found some public TCRs in many donors. There were three CMV-associated chains whose specificity for CMV antigens was confirmed in vitro.

Sequencing used immunoSEQ multiplex PCR; TCRdb keeps in-frame clones, though not all of them. The table lists fewer than 120,000 clones, around nine tenths of them singletons, with under 2% in the top ten. The chain couples TRBV4-1 to TRBJ1-5; 9 nucleotides match TRBD1. The origin of this receptor is a woman under 30 in good health and CMV-seronegative. The sequenced sample consisted of PBMCs. The CDR3 DNA sequence: TGCGCCAGCAGCCCGGGGACAGGGAGAGATCAGCCCCAGCATTTT. Translating it yields CASSPGTGRDQPQHF.